The 27 T cell receptor beta chains listed next were all sequenced from one sample in a study of OX40 agonist ivuxolimab in advanced cancers. The repertoire was sequenced with immunoSEQ multiplex PCR; TCRdb's copy has only in-frame clones and lacks some. Of 73,000 or so clones in the sample, approximately 86% are singletons; the top ten hold approximately 0.72%. This material consisted of CD4+ or CD8+ T cells sorted from blood, taken in a trial of the OX40 agonist ivuxolimab. The source is an adult with an advanced solid tumor such as melanoma, head and neck, liver or kidney cancer.

The table lists this clone with a few counts. The chain is built from TRBV15 and TRBJ1-1; D is unresolved. In germline, CDR1 is LNHNV, CDR2 YYDKDF (reference sequence). The V gene lost 0 bases and the J gene lost 2 bases, with 7 bases spanning the gap. The CDR3 consists of 14 residues. The CDR3: CATSRDRANTEAFF. CDR3 DNA: TGTGCCACCAGCAGAGACCGGGCCAACACTGAAGCTTTCTTT. The full variable domain, with the rest looked up from reference TRBV15 and TRBJ1-1, is DAMVIQNPRYQVTQFGKPVTLSCSQTLNHNVMYWYQQKSSQAPKLLFHYYDKDFNNEADTPDNFQSRRPNTSFCFLDIRSPGLGDTAMYLCATSRDRANTEAFFGQGTRLTVV.

The CDR3 bases are TGTGCCAGCAGCCCAGGGTTTGGCTACACCTTC. Its protein is CASSPGFGYTF. The rearrangement joins TRBV7-2 to TRBJ1-2, with D possibly TRBD1 on 5 matching bases. V gave up 5 bases and J gave up 7 bases, with 8 bases separating them. Germline V gene lookup returns CDR1 SGHTA and CDR2 FQGNSA. The CDR3 contains 11 residues.

V is TRBV28 and J is TRBJ2-7; no clear D. Germline lookup yields CDR1 MDHEN and CDR2 SYDVKM. This CDR3 contains 15 residues. V was shortened by 4 bases and J by 5 bases, with 18 bases between the two germline ends. Here the CDR3 DNA reads TGTGCCAGCAGTTCTCAACTTGGGTCATCTCACGAGCAGTACTTC. Translating it yields CASSSQLGSSHEQYF.

The chain couples TRBV9 to TRBJ2-1; 12 nucleotides match TRBD2. Per germline, CDR1 SGDLS and CDR2 YYNGEE. V shed 4 bases, J shed 9 bases, and the junction held 8 bases outside the gene matches. This CDR3 has 15 residues. The CDR3 DNA sequence: TGTGCCAGCAGCCCCCGACTAGCGGGAGCTCCTGAGCAGTTCTTC. It specifies CASSPRLAGAPEQFF.

CDR3 DNA sequence: TGTGCCAGCAGCCCCGGTTACTCTGGGGCCAACGTCCTGACTTTC. Translated, it gives CASSPGYSGANVLTF. The rearrangement joins TRBV7-2 to TRBJ2-6; D is ambiguous. The CDR3 spans 15 residues. The germline V gene has CDR1 SGHTA and CDR2 FQGNSA. The V end was cut by 5 bases, the J end by 0 bases, with 8 bases between.

The rearrangement joins TRBV4-1 to TRBJ1-2, with 7 nucleotides matching TRBD1. In germline, CDR1 is MGHRA, CDR2 YSYEKL. The CDR3 covers 14 residues. The V gene end was trimmed by 2 bases and the J gene end by 8 bases; junction bases not matched to a gene: 8. The CDR3 coding sequence is TGCGCCAGCAGCCAACAACAGGGGTTTCAGGGCTACACCTTC. It specifies CASSQQQGFQGYTF.

The chain combines TRBV4-2 with TRBJ2-7; D may be TRBD1 (6 bases). Trimming left V 4 bases short and J 0 bases short, with 13 bases between. Germline loops: CDR1 LGHNA, CDR2 YNFKEQ. The CDR3 has 15 residues. The CDR3 bases are TGTGCCAGCAGCCCCGGGCAGGGGAACTCCTACGAGCAGTACTTC. It yields the protein CASSPGQGNSYEQYF.

The chain recombines TRBV9 with TRBJ1-4; no definite D call. The V gene lost 3 bases and the J gene lost 0 bases, with 12 bases spanning the gap. Germline CDR1 reads SGDLS; CDR2 reads YYNGEE. The CDR3 contains 16 residues. CDR3 sequence (DNA): TGTGCCAGCAGCGGAGCATATGGATCAACTAATGAAAAACTGTTTTTT. This sequence encodes CASSGAYGSTNEKLFF.

This rearrangement joins TRBV5-1 to TRBJ2-3, with TRBD2 as a possible D gene (6 bases). V was trimmed by 3 bases and J by 15 bases, leaving 14 bases between them. The CDR3 length is 11 residues. Germline CDR1 SGHRS, CDR2 YFSETQ. CDR3 DNA sequence: TGCGCCAGCAGCTCGGGGGACTGGCAATATTTT. Amino acids: CASSSGDWQYF.

The chain links TRBV30 to TRBJ1-6; D is uncertain. V lost 3 bases to trimming and J lost 8 bases, with 5 bases between them. Germline V gene sequence: CDR1 GTSNPN, CDR2 SVGIG (reference sequence). The CDR3 runs 11 residues. CDR3 sequence: CAWSRDSPLHF. CDR3 in DNA: TGTGCCTGGAGCCGTGATTCACCCCTCCACTTT.

This clone was seen just once. The chain has TRBV28 and TRBJ2-5, with 7 bases fitting TRBD2. With 7 bases clipped from V and 4 bases from J, the junction kept 6 bases outside the gene matches. This CDR3 has 13 residues. Germline V gene lookup returns CDR1 MDHEN and CDR2 SYDVKM. The CDR3 region is CASNVGGVETQYF. The CDR3 coding sequence is TGTGCCAGCAACGTTGGGGGGGTAGAGACCCAGTACTTC. The full variable domain, in which reference TRBV28 and TRBJ2-5 provide the parts outside the CDR3, is DVKVTQSSRYLVKRTGEKVFLECVQDMDHENMFWYRQDPGLGLRLIYFSYDVKMKEKGDIPEGYSVSREKKERFSLILESASTNQTSMYLCASNVGGVETQYFGPGTRLLVL.

CDR3 sequence: CASSTTGVGIQYF. DNA for the CDR3: TGCGCCAGCAGCACGACAGGGGTAGGCATTCAGTACTTC. This chain joins TRBV5-1 and TRBJ2-4; the match to TRBD1 covers 8 bases. The CDR3 length is 13 residues. CDR1 SGHRS and CDR2 YFSETQ come from the germline V gene. V dropped 4 bases and J dropped 9; count of bases not matched to a gene: 6.

V gene TRBV4-3 combines with J gene TRBJ2-7; 7 bases match TRBD1. CDR1 and CDR2 from the germline V gene are LGHNA and YSLEER. The CDR3 is 13 residues long. V lost 1 base to trimming and J lost 6 bases; unmatched junction nucleotides: 3. CDR3 bases: TGCGCCAGCAGCCAAGCGACAGGGCCCGAGCAGTACTTC. The encoded protein is CASSQATGPEQYF.

This chain joins TRBV7-8 and TRBJ2-7; possibly TRBD1 for D (6 bases). Between the trimmed V and J ends, which lost 2 bases and 5 bases, there was a span of 16 bases. The CDR3 runs to 15 residues. Germline CDR1 SGHVS, CDR2 FQNEAQ. The CDR3 is CASSLNAGVANEQYF. The CDR3 region has the DNA TGTGCCAGCAGCTTAAATGCAGGGGTGGCGAACGAGCAGTACTTC.

The J gene is TRBJ1-4, the V gene TRBV5-8, with 9 bases lining up with TRBD1. Germline V gene data show CDR1 as SGHTS and CDR2 as YDEGEE. The V and J ends lost 4 bases and 5 bases, in that order; junction bases with no gene match: 6. The CDR3 is 15 amino acids. CDR3 DNA sequence: TGTGCCAGCAGCGGTGGGACAGGGCCGAATGAAAAACTGTTTTTT. Protein product: CASSGGTGPNEKLFF.

This chain uses TRBV7-3 with TRBJ1-1; tentatively, D is TRBD1 (5 bases). CDR3 size: 13 residues. Germline loops: CDR1 SGHTA, CDR2 FQGTGA. The V end was cut by 4 bases, the J end by 1 base, with 7 bases between. In DNA, the CDR3 is TGTGCCAGCAGCTCAGACAGGAACACTGAAGCTTTCTTT. This gives the protein CASSSDRNTEAFF.

DNA of the CDR3: TGTGCCAGCAGGGACCCGGGACACCCTGAAGCTTTCTTT. It is translated as CASRDPGHPEAFF. V gene TRBV28 combines with J gene TRBJ1-1, with D possibly matching TRBD1 (6 bases). The germline V gene encodes CDR1 MDHEN and CDR2 SYDVKM. The CDR3 is 13 residues long. V was pared by 6 bases and J by 6 bases, with 14 bases between. Full variable domain (remainder filled in from reference TRBV28 and TRBJ1-1): DVKVTQSSRYLVKRTGEKVFLECVQDMDHENMFWYRQDPGLGLRLIYFSYDVKMKEKGDIPEGYSVSREKKERFSLILESASTNQTSMYLCASRDPGHPEAFFGQGTRLTVV.

The rearrangement uses TRBV30 and TRBJ1-1; D not resolved. Trimming stripped 5 bases from V and 1 base from J, with 11 bases between. The CDR3 is 13 residues long. The germline CDR1 and CDR2 sequences are GTSNPN and SVGIG (reference sequence). CDR3 region: CAWHRPSNTEAFF. CDR3 DNA: TGTGCCTGGCACAGACCTTCGAACACTGAAGCTTTCTTT.

The V gene is TRBV6-1, the J gene TRBJ2-7; unclear D gene. Per the germline V gene, CDR1 is MNHNS and CDR2 is SASEGT. With 4 bases removed from V and 0 bases from J, the gap between germline ends came to 4 bases. The CDR3 is made up of 12 amino acids. The CDR3 sequence: CASSGGSYEQYF. For the CDR3, the DNA is TGTGCCAGCAGTGGGGGCTCCTACGAGCAGTACTTC.

The CDR3 DNA is TGTGCCAGCTCCTCGAGGGGACAACCTATGAACACTGAAGCTTTCTTT. As protein: CASSSRGQPMNTEAFF. This chain links TRBV28 with TRBJ1-1; the D gene is possibly TRBD1 (6 bases). With 8 bases removed from V and 0 bases from J, the gap between germline ends came to 19 bases. Germline CDR1 MDHEN, CDR2 SYDVKM. This CDR3 has 16 residues.

The rearrangement links TRBV5-5 to TRBJ1-1; D is ambiguous. The germline V gene encodes CDR1 SGHKS and CDR2 YYEKEE (reference sequence). Deletions cut 6 bases from V and 4 bases from J, with 16 bases between. The CDR3 runs 14 residues. CDR3 nucleotide sequence: TGTGCCAGCATCCCGTGGCCTCTGGGCACTGAAGCTTTCTTT. Its protein product is CASIPWPLGTEAFF.

This rearrangement joins TRBV9 to TRBJ1-1; no reliable D call. V was cut by 0 bases and J by 1 base, with 7 bases left in between. This CDR3 region has 14 residues. Germline values: CDR1 SGDLS, CDR2 YYNGEE. Here the CDR3 DNA reads TGTGCCAGCAGCGTAGCGGCCCCGAACACTGAAGCTTTCTTT. Its translation is CASSVAAPNTEAFF.

The V call is TRBV7-9, the J call TRBJ2-3; D unresolved. The CDR3 loop spans 11 amino acids. V was pared by 5 bases and J by 8 bases, with 8 bases between. Looked up from germline, CDR1 is SEHNR and CDR2 is FQNEAQ (reference sequence). DNA of the CDR3: TGTGCCAGCAGCCTCCCAGGTACGCAGTATTTT. Translating it yields CASSLPGTQYF. The whole variable domain, remainder taken from reference TRBV7-9 and TRBJ2-3, is DTGVSQNPRHKITKRGQNVTFRCDPISEHNRLYWYRQTLGQGPEFLTYFQNEAQLEKSRLLSDRFSAERPKGSFSTLEIQRTEQGDSAMYLCASSLPGTQYFGPGTRLTVL.

This clone was picked up one time. The chain combines TRBV30 with TRBJ2-3, with D perhaps given as TRBD1 or TRBD2 (5 bases each). This CDR3 has 14 amino acids. Germline CDR1 and CDR2: GTSNPN and SVGIG (reference sequence). This chain's CDR3 is CAGTDLISTDTQYF. CDR3 nucleotides: TGTGCTGGGACGGATCTAATAAGCACAGATACGCAGTATTTT.

This chain connects TRBV5-1 to TRBJ2-3; 7 bases map to TRBD2. V was pared by 4 bases and J by 1 base, with 6 bases of the junction left unmatched. CDR1 SGHRS and CDR2 YFSETQ come from the germline V gene. The CDR3 spans 15 residues. CDR3 coding DNA: TGCGCCAGCAGCGCCTCGACTAGCCGCACAGATACGCAGTATTTT. Translation gives CASSASTSRTDTQYF.

The chain couples TRBV7-2 to TRBJ1-1; D is undetermined. Germline V gene sequence: CDR1 SGHTA, CDR2 FQGNSA. This CDR3 spans 17 amino acids. Deletions cut 4 bases from V and 0 bases from J, with 18 bases between. The chain's CDR3 is CASSSRPEPVMNTEAFF. CDR3 nucleotide sequence: TGTGCCAGCAGCTCCCGACCTGAGCCTGTAATGAACACTGAAGCTTTCTTT.

Only one count was recorded for this clone. V usage is TRBV11-2 and J usage is TRBJ1-2; TRBD1 aligns across 7 bases. The CDR3 sequence is 15 residues long. CDR1 and CDR2 from the germline V gene are SGHAT and FQNNGV. With V trimmed by 4 bases and J by 0 bases, 5 bases remained unmatched. The CDR3 protein is CASSSGDSSNYGYTF. For the CDR3, the DNA is TGTGCCAGCAGCTCGGGGGACAGCTCTAACTATGGCTACACCTTC.